This entry features one T cell receptor beta chain sequence. The antigen it recognizes is unknown. No per-base quality is available; no much larger clone lies one base away. The immunoSEQ Assay, a bias-controlled multiplex PCR, was used to amplify TCRbeta CDR3 regions from genomic DNA. In the paper's pipeline: The number of nucleated cells in each sample was estimated by amplification of reference gene primers within the assay. To quantify the absolute abundance of each unique TCRbeta CDR3 rearrangement, sequence reads were collapsed and filtered. For each sample, productive Simpson clonality was calculated as the square root of Simpson's diversity index over productive rearrangements. This immuneACCESS table, as held by TCRdb, lists in-frame sequences with V and J called but not all clones. Of the missing ones, under half trace to an unresolved V gene in checked studies; the others have no known cause. The V and J calls and clone size were taken over from that table, and D and trimming were inferred from the DNA. The sample table records over 55,000 clones; around 80% of these occur just once. The ten largest account for less than 4.5% of the sample.

This entry belongs to a study of blood T cell repertoires in COVID-19 (dated by TCRdb to 2018 to 2020). Regarding the study in general: The collaborator samples originated in the United States, Italy and Spain and spanned the acute and convalescent phases of COVID-19. The prospective study material was composed of cDNA or gDNA derived from T cells, B-cell-depleted T cells, or PBMCs. The dataset comprised deeply sampled blood TCRbeta repertoires from subjects exposed to, actively infected with, or recovered from COVID-19. The repertoires were made available in a free public database intended to serve as a resource for research on the immune response to SARS-CoV-2. The samples were drawn from two sources: the first 160 participants of the ongoing ImmuneRACE study, and some 1,300 subjects contributed by 6 global collaborators. Nearly every sample came with metadata listing a de-identified subject ID, COVID-19 status, age in years and sex. HLA class I and class II types, where available, came from metadata supplied by the sample provider rather than from assay-based typing. Here is what the overall study found, with its caveats: How much clinical and demographic metadata was included differed by source and by participant, and the metadata was provided uncurated.

Participants in the prospective study were enrolled through a virtual design, were aged 18 to 89 years, and lived in fewer than 30 United States geographic areas. Cohort assignment in the prospective study relied on participant-reported clinical history from a screening survey and a study questionnaire. In the prospective study, whole blood, serum and a nasopharyngeal or oropharyngeal swab were collected from each participant by mobile phlebotomists. Prospective study participants could optionally give additional blood draws and questionnaires over an approximately 2-month period. Prospective study blood samples were shipped either frozen or at room temperature before DNA extraction. The germline V and J ends show losses of 1 base and 4 bases respectively, and no gene match explains 6 bases of the junction. Inclusive of the bounding cysteine and phenylalanine, the CDR3 is 16 residues long. Just CDR3 DNA is preserved here, 48 bases in frame from base 1. The germline V gene provides CDR1 LGHNA and CDR2 YNFKEQ.

The source is a woman aged 40 to 50 with acute COVID-19. Specimen: PBMCs or T cells enriched from blood (not recorded which). The rearrangement combines TRBV4-2 with TRBJ2-3, with 9 middle bases fitting TRBD2. CDR3 region: CASSQVGGGASDTQYF. Here is the DNA: TGTGCCAGCAGCCAAGTCGGCGGGGGGGCCTCAGATACGCAGTATTTT.